This T cell receptor (beta chain) emerged from a study of cytomegalovirus exposure and HLA in healthy donors. Some clones are missing from TCRdb's copy, which holds only in-frame ones; the method was immunoSEQ multiplex PCR. The sample consists of 200,000 to 250,000 clones, roughly 88% of them appearing once. Germline lookup yields CDR1 SGHTA and CDR2 FQGNSA. The CDR3 spans 16 residues. V was trimmed by 5 bases and J by 1 base, leaving 17 bases between them. Of note for this clone: Its specificity is unknown.

Findings of the study overall: Cytomegalovirus-associated status was assigned to approximately 160 TCR beta chains. Within the 95 to 150 validation repertoires, first-cohort TCR clusters tended to co-occur, according to a later analysis. Generally TCR sequences proved uncommon, though certain public TCRs appeared in numerous donors.

The sequenced sample consisted of PBMCs. The sequence came from a woman younger than 45 in good health and CMV-seropositive. The rearrangement links TRBV7-2 to TRBJ1-1; D is ambiguous. DNA of the CDR3: TGTGCCAGCAGCCCCGTCTTGGTGTCGTCGAACACTGAAGCTTTCTTT. It encodes CASSPVLVSSNTEAFF.